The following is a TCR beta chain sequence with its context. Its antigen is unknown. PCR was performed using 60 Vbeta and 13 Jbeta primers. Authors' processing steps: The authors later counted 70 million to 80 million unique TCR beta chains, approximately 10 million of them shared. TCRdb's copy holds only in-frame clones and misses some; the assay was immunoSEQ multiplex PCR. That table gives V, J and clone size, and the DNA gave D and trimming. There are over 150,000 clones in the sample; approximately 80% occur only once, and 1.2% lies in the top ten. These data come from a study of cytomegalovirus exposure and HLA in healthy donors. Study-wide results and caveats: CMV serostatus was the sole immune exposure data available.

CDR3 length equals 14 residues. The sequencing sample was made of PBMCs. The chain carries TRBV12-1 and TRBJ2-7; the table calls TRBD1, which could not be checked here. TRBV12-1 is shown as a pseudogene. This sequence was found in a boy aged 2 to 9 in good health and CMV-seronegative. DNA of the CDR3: TGTGCCAGCAGCGGAGAGGGACAGGCCTACGAGCAGTACGTC. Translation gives CASSGEGQAYEQYV.